This TCR beta chain originates from a study of shared clonotypes between healthy human individuals. Study conclusions and caveats: Around 5% was the fraction of naive CD4 clonotypes found shared across a few donors.

Trimming shortened V by 2 bases and J by 7 bases, and 3 bases separated the two germline ends. The CDR3 extends over 11 amino acids. Germline lookup yields CDR1 SGHTS and CDR2 YDEGEE. Method: immunoSEQ multiplex PCR; TCRdb's copy keeps in-frame clones and lacks some. The table shows 2 million or so clones, with roughly 94% occurring only once. Comments on this clone: Its antigen is unidentified.

Sequencing was performed on naive CD4+ T cells sorted from blood. Subset of the sample: CD45RA+ positively selected. The clonotype comes from a man younger than 30 in good health. This sequence joins TRBV5-8 and TRBJ2-2; D is ambiguous. CDR3 residues: CASSFGGELFF. The CDR3 bases are TGTGCCAGCAGCTTCGGCGGGGAGCTGTTTTTT.